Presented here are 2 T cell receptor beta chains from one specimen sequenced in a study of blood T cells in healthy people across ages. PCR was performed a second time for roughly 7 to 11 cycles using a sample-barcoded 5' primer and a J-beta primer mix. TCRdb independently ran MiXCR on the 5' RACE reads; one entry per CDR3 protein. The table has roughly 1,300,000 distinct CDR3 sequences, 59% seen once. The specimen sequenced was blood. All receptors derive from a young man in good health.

The CDR3 spells CASSLHSREAQYF. In nucleotides, the CDR3 is TGCGCCAGCAGCTTGCATAGTCGGGAGGCCCAGTACTTC. The chain employs TRBV5-1 and TRBJ2-7; 7 nucleotides line up with TRBD2. Unmatched junction bases numbered 8, after V lost 1 base and J lost 10 bases. From germline, CDR1 is SGHRS and CDR2 YFSETQ. The CDR3 extends over 13 amino acids.

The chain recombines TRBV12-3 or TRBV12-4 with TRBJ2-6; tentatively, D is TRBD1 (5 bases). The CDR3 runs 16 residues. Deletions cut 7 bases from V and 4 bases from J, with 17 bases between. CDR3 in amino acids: CASTYLTGTGANVLTF. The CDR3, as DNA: TGTGCCAGCACCTACCTTACAGGAACCGGGGCCAACGTCCTGACTTTC.